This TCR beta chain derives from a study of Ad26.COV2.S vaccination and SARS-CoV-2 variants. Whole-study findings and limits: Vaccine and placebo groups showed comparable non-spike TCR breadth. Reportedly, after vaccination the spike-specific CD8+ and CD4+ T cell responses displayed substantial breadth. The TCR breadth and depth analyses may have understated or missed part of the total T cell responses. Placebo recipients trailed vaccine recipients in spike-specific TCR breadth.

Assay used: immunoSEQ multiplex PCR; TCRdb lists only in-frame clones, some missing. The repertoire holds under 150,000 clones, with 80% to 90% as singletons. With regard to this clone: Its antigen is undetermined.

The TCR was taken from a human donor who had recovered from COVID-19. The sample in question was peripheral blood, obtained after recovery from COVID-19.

The CDR3 coding sequence is TGTGCCAGCAGCCGGGACAGGGCGGATGAAAAACTGTTTTTT. It yields the protein CASSRDRADEKLFF. The chain couples TRBV3-1 (or the pseudogene TRBV3-2) to TRBJ1-4, with 9 positions matching TRBD1. V was clipped by 4 bases and J by 6 bases; unmatched bases: 3. Per the germline V gene, CDR1 is LGHDT and CDR2 is YNNKEL (reference sequence). There are 14 residues in the CDR3.